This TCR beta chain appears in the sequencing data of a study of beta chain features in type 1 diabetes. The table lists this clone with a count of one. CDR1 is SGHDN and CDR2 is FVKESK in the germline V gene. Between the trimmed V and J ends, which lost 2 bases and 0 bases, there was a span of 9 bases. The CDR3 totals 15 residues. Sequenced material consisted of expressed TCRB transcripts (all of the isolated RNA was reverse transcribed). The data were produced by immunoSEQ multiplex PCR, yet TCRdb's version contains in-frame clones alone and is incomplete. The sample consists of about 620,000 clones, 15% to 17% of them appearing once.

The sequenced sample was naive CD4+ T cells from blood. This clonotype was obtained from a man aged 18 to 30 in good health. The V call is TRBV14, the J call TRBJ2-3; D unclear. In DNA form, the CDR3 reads TGTGCCAGCAGCCAACAGCGCCCTAGCACAGATACGCAGTATTTT. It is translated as CASSQQRPSTDTQYF.